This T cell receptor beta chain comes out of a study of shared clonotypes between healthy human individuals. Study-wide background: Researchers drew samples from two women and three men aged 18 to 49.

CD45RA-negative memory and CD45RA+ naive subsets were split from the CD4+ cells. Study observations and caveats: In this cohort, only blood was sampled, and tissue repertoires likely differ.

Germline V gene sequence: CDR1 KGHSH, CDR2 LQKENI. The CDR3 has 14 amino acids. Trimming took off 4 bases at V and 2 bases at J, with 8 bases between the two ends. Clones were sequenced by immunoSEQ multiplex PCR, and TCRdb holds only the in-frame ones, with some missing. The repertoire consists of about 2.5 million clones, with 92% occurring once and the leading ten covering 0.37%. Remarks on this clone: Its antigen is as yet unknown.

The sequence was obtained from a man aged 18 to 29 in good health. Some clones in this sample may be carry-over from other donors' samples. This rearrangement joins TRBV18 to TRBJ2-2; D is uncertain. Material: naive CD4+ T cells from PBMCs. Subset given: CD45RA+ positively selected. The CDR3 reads CASSLTYNTGELFF. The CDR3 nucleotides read TGTGCCAGCTCACTTACTTATAACACCGGGGAGCTGTTTTTT. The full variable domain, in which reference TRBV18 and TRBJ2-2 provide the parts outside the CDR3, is NAGVMQNPRHLVRRRGQEARLRCSPMKGHSHVYWYRQLPEEGLKFMVYLQKENIIDESGMPKERFSAEFPKEGPSILRIQQVVRGDSAAYFCASSLTYNTGELFFGEGSRLTVL.